The entry below gives a single T cell receptor beta chain sequence along with its context. Which antigen it targets is not known. Nothing much larger sits one base from this clone, and base qualities are not available. CDR1 and CDR2 were assigned from the germline V gene as SGHRS and YFSETQ. The V and J ends are trimmed by 2 bases and 0 bases, leaving 14 bases between them. The CDR3, from cysteine to phenylalanine, totals 17 residues. The kept DNA is CDR3 alone, 51 bases in frame from the first base. RNA was extracted using the RNeasy kit, and about 0.45 to 1 ug of the RNA was reverse transcribed with random hexamers. The immunoSEQ multiplex PCR assay, covering 54 Vbeta and 13 Jbeta segments, was used to amplify TCR beta CDR3 regions. Bias from PCR amplification was corrected by using a synthetic template baseline for primer optimization and for computational correction. The paper's data handling went like this. Reads were annotated to V, D and J genes per IMGT and analyzed with immunoSEQ Analyzer, keeping only productive sequences. Clonality was computed as one minus Shannon entropy normalized by log2 of the number of productive unique sequences. For each patient and control, public and private clones were evaluated within the 100 most prevalent clones. Clones were defined as Susac-specific if absent from the healthy and MS cohorts, from 1052 published viral clones and from other ImmuneACCESS disease sequences. TCRdb passed the public sequencing reads through fastp at Q25 and MiXCR, retaining productive beta sequences. Each entry is one CDR3 protein sequence, shown with its most common DNA and genes. None of the V and J calls come from the authors' own analysis; TCRdb made them. The sample table lists roughly 190,000 distinct CDR3 sequences, approximately 95% of them with a count of one. The top ten constitute around 0.16% of the sample.

These data are taken from a study of CD8 T cells in Susac syndrome (dated by TCRdb to about 2019). Background on the whole study: Among the sequenced Susac syndrome patients, about six had clinically active disease and eight were in clinical remission. Susac syndrome patients were therapy-naive, on corticosteroids (some also receiving IVIg), or on IVIg alone at blood withdrawal. The clonality of the CD8+ T cell repertoire was compared across more than 9 healthy donors, around 14 Susac syndrome patients and around 16 multiple sclerosis patients. Whether CD8+ T cell activation and differentiation in Susac syndrome was antigen driven was tested using repertoire sequencing. Points the paper makes about the study in general: In the total CD8+ and CD8+ TEMRA repertoires, sixteen and five Susac-specific public clones, respectively, were identified. Clonal expansion was seen in Susac syndrome CD8+ repertoires, peaking in CD8+ TEMRA cells and being greater in clinically active patients than in remitting ones. The study acknowledged that relatively few individuals were included in the TCR sequencing and HLA analysis.

Peripheral blood CD8+ and CD4+ T cells from healthy donors, Susac syndrome patients and multiple sclerosis patients were profiled by high-throughput TCR beta sequencing. Recently defined diagnostic criteria for definite or probable disease were met by the Susac syndrome patients. Bulk CD8+ and CD4+ T cells were purified magnetically by negative isolation, whereas CD8+ TEMRA cells were enriched by FACS. Blood was drawn into EDTA tubes, processed within 24 hours, and PBMCs were isolated by density gradient centrifugation. PBMCs intended for TCR sequencing were cryopreserved in liquid nitrogen and thawed later in a water bath at 37 degrees C. A purity of at least 90% was achieved for sorted or isolated CD4+, CD8+ and CD8+ TEMRA cells.

Recombination joined TRBV5-1 with TRBJ1-4, and perhaps TRBD1 as D gene, on 5 matching bases. The material sequenced was CD8+ T cells from PBMCs. The origin of this receptor is a human donor with Susac syndrome. The CDR3 region reads CASSLRQTSATNEKLFF. The nucleotide sequence reads TGCGCCAGCAGCTTACGACAGACATCTGCAACTAATGAAAAACTGTTTTTT.